This is a list of T cell receptor beta chains from one sample in a study of CD8+ T cells in alopecia areata. Libraries were prepared by immunoSEQ multiplex PCR; TCRdb keeps only in-frame clonotypes and omits some of them. The sample holds 270,000 or so clones, more than 45% seen once. The sequenced sample was CD4+ T cells sorted from blood, obtained at week 24, from a patient treated with tofacitinib. The source is a human donor with alopecia areata. The CDR3 runs from the conserved cysteine through the conserved F or W. D genes are given only for firm matches. A clone size is listed for some rows: how often the clone was seen (once, few, many), or a class if it is expanded.

>NA|TRBD1|TRBV30|TRBJ1-5
TGTGCCTGGAGCTTAGACAGGGGAAATCAGCCCCAGCATTTT
CAWSLDRGNQPQHF
>NA|TRBD1|TRBV11-2|TRBJ2-7
TGTGCCAGCAGCTTATCTTGGGACAGGGGGAACGAGCAGTACTTC
CASSLSWDRGNEQYF
>NA|NA|TRBV6-4|TRBJ1-1
TGTGCCAGCAGTGAAACAGGGAACACTGAAGCTTTCTTT
CASSETGNTEAFF
>NA|NA|TRBV29-1|TRBJ1-4
TGCAGCGTTGGAAATTACGAAAAACTGTTTTTT
CSVGNYEKLFF
>NA|TRBD1|TRBV5-1|TRBJ1-1
TGCGCCAGCAGCTTGGCAGGGGGCTCTGAAGCTTTCTTT
CASSLAGGSEAFF
>NA|NA|TRBV30|TRBJ2-3
TGTGCCTGGGGGGCGAACACAGATACGCAGTATTTT
CAWGANTDTQYF
>NA|NA|TRBV4-1|TRBJ2-5
TGCGCCAGCAGCCAAGGTGTGGTAGAGACCCAGTACTTC
CASSQGVVETQYF
>few|NA|TRBV29-1|TRBJ2-3
TGCAGCGTTGAGACGAATACGCAGTATTTT
CSVETNTQYF
>NA|TRBD1|TRBV29-1|TRBJ1-2
TGCAGCGTAGGTGACAGGGACTATGGCTACACCTTC
CSVGDRDYGYTF
>NA|NA|TRBV4-1|TRBJ1-1
TGCGCCAGCAGCCAAGGGCTGGTAGCCCCGGGGGACACTGAAGCTTTCTTT
CASSQGLVAPGDTEAFF
>NA|NA|TRBV30|TRBJ1-5
TGTGCCTGGAGTTCTGGCCAGGGGCCCCAGCATTTT
CAWSSGQGPQHF
>NA|NA|TRBV20-1|TRBJ2-3
TGCAGTGCTTGGGCGGATACGCAGTATTTT
CSAWADTQYF
>NA|NA|TRBV4-1|TRBJ1-2
TGCGCCAGCAGCCAAGTGCCAGCTAATTCTGGCTACACCTTC
CASSQVPANSGYTF
>NA|NA|TRBV7-9|TRBJ2-5
TGTGCCAGCAGCTTAGATGGGCCGAGGCGAGAGACCCAGTACTTC
CASSLDGPRRETQYF
>many|TRBD1|TRBV6-6|TRBJ2-7
TGTGCCAGCAGTTTACTCGGACAGGGCCACTCCTACGAGCAGTACTTC
CASSLLGQGHSYEQYF
>NA|NA|TRBV28|TRBJ1-2
TGTGCCAGCAGTCTACCCATAGCTAACTATGGCTACACCTTC
CASSLPIANYGYTF
>NA|NA|TRBV7-9|TRBJ2-7
TGTGCCAGCAGCTTACCCGAGGCCAAATACGAGCAGTACTTC
CASSLPEAKYEQYF
>NA|NA|TRBV2|TRBJ2-5
TGTGCCAGCAGTGACAGGGGAGAGACCCAGTACTTC
CASSDRGETQYF
>NA|NA|TRBV5-1|TRBJ2-2
TGCGCCAGCAGCCTCGCGGGGAACACCGGGGAGCTGTTTTTT
CASSLAGNTGELFF
>NA|NA|TRBV7-2|TRBJ2-5
TGTGCCAGCAGCACCCTCCTAGTGGAGACCCAGTACTTC
CASSTLLVETQYF
>NA|NA|TRBV5-1|TRBJ2-5
TGCGCCAGCAAGGCCAACCAAGAGACCCAGTACTTC
CASKANQETQYF
>NA|TRBD2|TRBV6-5|TRBJ2-3
TGTGCCAGCAGTCTCACTAGCGATGATACGCAGTATTTT
CASSLTSDDTQYF
>few|NA|TRBV5-1|TRBJ2-1
TGCGCCAGCAGCTTGCTGCCCAGCTCCTACAATGGGCAGTTCTTC
CASSLLPSSYNGQFF
>NA|NA|TRBV7-2|TRBJ1-2
TGTGCCAGCAGCTCCTCCGCGTCATCGGGGGGCCGGGATGGCTACACCTTC
CASSSSASSGGRDGYTF
>NA|NA|TRBV7-6|TRBJ1-2
TGTGCCAGCAGCCGACAGGCAGGAGGGTCTAACTATGGCTACACCTTC
CASSRQAGGSNYGYTF
>few|TRBD2|TRBV7-2|TRBJ2-2
TGTGCCAGCAGCTCACGGACTAGTTTGAACACCGGGGAGCTGTTTTTT
CASSSRTSLNTGELFF
>NA|NA|TRBV2|TRBJ2-7
TGTGCCAGCATTCCAAAGGACACCCACGAGCAGTACTTC
CASIPKDTHEQYF
>NA|NA|TRBV14|TRBJ2-1
TGTGCCAGCAGCCAAGAGCTGAACACCCAGCAGTTCTTC
CASSQELNTQQFF
>few|TRBD1|TRBV28|TRBJ1-2
TGTGCCACAGGACAGGGGGCGTTTCGGGGCTACACCTTC
CATGQGAFRGYTF
>NA|TRBD1|TRBV27|TRBJ2-5
TGTGCCAGCAGCTTTGGACAGGGGGCGGGCGAGACCCAGTACTTC
CASSFGQGAGETQYF
>NA|NA|TRBV29-1|TRBJ1-1
TGCAGCGTTGAGGGCAGGTTCATGAACACTGAAGCTTTCTTT
CSVEGRFMNTEAFF
>few|NA|TRBV9|TRBJ2-5
TGTGCCAGCAGCGTAGGGCTAGCGAGAGAGACCCAGTACTTC
CASSVGLARETQYF
>once|TRBD2|TRBV30|TRBJ2-7
TGTGCCTGGAGTGGGGGCCCTAGCGGGGGTTACGAGCAGTACTTC
CAWSGGPSGGYEQYF
>NA|NA|TRBV30|TRBJ1-6
TGTGCCTGGAGTGTGTCAGCGACCAATTCACCCCTCCACTTT
CAWSVSATNSPLHF
>NA|TRBD2|TRBV2|TRBJ2-5
TGTGCCAGCAGTCCGACAGGACTAGCGGGGGGCCAAGAGACCCAGTACTTC
CASSPTGLAGGQETQYF
>NA|NA|TRBV9|TRBJ2-3
TGTGCCAGCAGCGTAGTACAGGGCAAGGGAACAGATACGCAGTATTTT
CASSVVQGKGTDTQYF
>NA|NA|TRBV9|TRBJ1-2
TGTGCCAGCAGCGTTGGCGGCCAGAAGGGCTATGGCTACACCTTC
CASSVGGQKGYGYTF
>NA|NA|TRBV7-2|TRBJ2-3
TGTGCCAGCAGCTTTCGACAGGGCACAGATACGCAGTATTTT
CASSFRQGTDTQYF
>NA|TRBD1|TRBV9|TRBJ1-2
TGTGCCAGCAGCGTCCGCCCCGGACAGGGTAACTATGGCTACACCTTC
CASSVRPGQGNYGYTF
>NA|NA|TRBV5-1|TRBJ2-7
TGCGCCAGCAGCTTGGATCGGTCCGAGCAGTACTTC
CASSLDRSEQYF
>NA|NA|TRBV7-2|TRBJ1-1
TGTGCCAGCGAAGCAGGCGGATGGAACACTGAAGCTTTCTTT
CASEAGGWNTEAFF
>few|NA|TRBV18|TRBJ1-2
TGTGCCAGCTCACCAACGGACAGTACCTCAGGTGGCTACACCTTC
CASSPTDSTSGGYTF
>NA|NA|TRBV2|TRBJ2-7
TGTGCCAGCAGAGGGGGTGGACTACCGGCCTCCTACGAGCAGTACTTC
CASRGGGLPASYEQYF
>NA|NA|TRBV4-3|TRBJ2-3
TGCGCCAGCAGCCAAGGGAGGGGGGACAGCACAGATACGCAGTATTTT
CASSQGRGDSTDTQYF
>few|TRBD2|TRBV29-1|TRBJ2-7
TGCAGCGTCGGACGGACTAGCGGGGCCGAGCAGTACTTC
CSVGRTSGAEQYF
>once|NA|TRBV5-1|TRBJ2-3
TGCGCCAGCAGCTTGGTGGCAGGGGTAGCCGATACGCAGTATTTT
CASSLVAGVADTQYF
>NA|NA|TRBV29-1|TRBJ1-4
TGCAGCGTTGCGTATAGCCCTAATGAAAAACTGTTTTTT
CSVAYSPNEKLFF